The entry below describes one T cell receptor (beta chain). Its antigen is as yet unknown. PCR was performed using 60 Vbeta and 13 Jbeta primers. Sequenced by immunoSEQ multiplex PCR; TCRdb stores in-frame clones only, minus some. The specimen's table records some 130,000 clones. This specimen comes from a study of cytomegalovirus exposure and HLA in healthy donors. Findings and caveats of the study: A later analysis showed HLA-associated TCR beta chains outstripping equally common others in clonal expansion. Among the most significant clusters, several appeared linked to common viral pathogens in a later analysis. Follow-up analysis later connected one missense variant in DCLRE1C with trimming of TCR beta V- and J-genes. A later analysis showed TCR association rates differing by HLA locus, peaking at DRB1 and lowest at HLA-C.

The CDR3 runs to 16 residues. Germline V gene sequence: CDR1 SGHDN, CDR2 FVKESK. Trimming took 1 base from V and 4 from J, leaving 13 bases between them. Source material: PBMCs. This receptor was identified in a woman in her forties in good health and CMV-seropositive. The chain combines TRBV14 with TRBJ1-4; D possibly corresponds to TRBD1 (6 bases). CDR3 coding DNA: TGTGCCAGCAGCCAAGTTGCAGGGGAGGGTAATGAAAAACTGTTTTTT. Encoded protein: CASSQVAGEGNEKLFF.